This is a list of T cell receptor beta chains from one sample in a study of T cells in localized non-small cell lung cancer. Sequenced by immunoSEQ multiplex PCR; TCRdb stores in-frame clones only, minus some. The sample has 75,000 to 90,000 clones, 80% to 90% seen once. The starting material was peripheral blood, obtained before any cancer treatment. The receptor set was obtained from a man between 40 and 70 years old with stage I lung adenocarcinoma. CDR3s include the opening cysteine and the closing phenylalanine or tryptophan. D genes are given only for firm matches. Clone size is not always given. Where it is, it says once, few, many or a class for expanded clones.

j_call | clone_size | d_call | v_call | cdr3_aa | cdr3_nt
TRBJ2-6 | NA | NA | TRBV7-3 | CASSLFPQTSSGANVLTF | TGTGCCAGCAGCTTATTCCCGCAAACTAGTTCTGGGGCCAACGTCCTGACTTTC
TRBJ2-1 | few | NA | TRBV27 | CASSSRPSSYNEQFF | TGTGCCAGCAGTTCCCGCCCAAGCTCCTACAATGAGCAGTTCTTC
TRBJ1-6 | NA | NA | TRBV9 | CASSEVEGRSPLHF | TGTGCCAGCAGCGAGGTAGAGGGAAGATCACCCCTCCACTTT
TRBJ2-1 | once | TRBD2 | TRBV5-5 | CASSLRLAEWGEQFF | TGTGCCAGCAGCTTAAGACTAGCTGAGTGGGGTGAGCAGTTCTTC
TRBJ2-7 | NA | NA | TRBV2 | CASEGDSYEQYF | TGTGCCAGCGAAGGAGACTCCTACGAGCAGTACTTC
TRBJ1-1 | NA | NA | TRBV7-9 | CASSLARWGIMNTEAFF | TGTGCCAGCAGCTTAGCGCGTTGGGGAATCATGAACACTGAAGCTTTCTTT
TRBJ1-4 | medium-sized | NA | TRBV6-1 | CASNRADYEKLFF | TGTGCCAGCAATAGGGCAGATTATGAAAAACTGTTTTTT
TRBJ1-6 | NA | TRBD1 | TRBV28 | CASSLPRTGIKDRPLHF | TGTGCCAGCAGCCTACCCCGGACAGGGATAAAGGATAGACCCCTCCACTTT
TRBJ2-2 | NA | NA | TRBV7-3 | CASSLSVPGELFF | TGTGCCAGCAGCTTAAGTGTTCCCGGGGAGCTGTTTTTT
TRBJ1-5 | NA | NA | TRBV5-1 | CASSFGQDPNQPQHF | TGCGCCAGCAGCTTCGGTCAGGACCCCAATCAGCCCCAGCATTTT
TRBJ1-4 | once | TRBD1 | TRBV5-5 | CASTVGQGREKLFF | TGTGCCAGCACCGTCGGACAGGGTCGTGAAAAACTGTTTTTT
TRBJ1-6 | once | NA | TRBV18 | CASSPQSDSPLHF | TGTGCCAGCTCACCGCAATCGGATTCACCCCTCCACTTT
TRBJ2-1 | once | NA | TRBV6-6 | CASSYSTGGHEQFF | TGTGCCAGCAGTTACTCGACCGGGGGACATGAGCAGTTCTTC
TRBJ2-6 | NA | NA | TRBV2 | CASSELFPSGANVLTF | TGTGCCAGCAGTGAATTATTCCCCTCTGGGGCCAACGTCCTGACTTTC
TRBJ2-7 | NA | TRBD2 | TRBV29-1 | CSVEIGLAGYEQYF | TGCAGCGTTGAAATCGGACTAGCGGGCTACGAGCAGTACTTC
TRBJ1-5 | NA | NA | TRBV6-1 | CASRQTSGQPQHF | TGTGCCAGCAGGCAGACCTCGGGGCAGCCCCAGCATTTT
TRBJ2-3 | NA | TRBD1 | TRBV6-5 | CASSSAGGADTDTQYF | TGTGCCAGCAGTTCCGCAGGGGGCGCGGACACAGATACGCAGTATTTT
TRBJ1-2 | NA | TRBD1 | TRBV28 | CASNADRLGFTF | TGTGCCAGCAACGCGGACAGGCTGGGTTTCACCTTC
TRBJ2-1 | NA | NA | TRBV6-5 | CASSLYVEENEQFF | TGTGCCAGCAGTCTATATGTCGAGGAGAATGAGCAGTTCTTC
TRBJ2-1 | NA | NA | TRBV5-1 | CASSLGANQGYNEQFF | TGCGCCAGCAGCTTGGGGGCTAACCAGGGGTACAATGAGCAGTTCTTC
TRBJ2-1 | NA | TRBD2 | TRBV19 | CASSRALGGGSDRGEQFF | TGTGCCAGTAGTAGAGCCCTCGGCGGCGGGAGTGATAGGGGTGAGCAGTTCTTC
TRBJ2-1 | NA | TRBD2 | TRBV10-1 | CASSDGAAGTTPGNEQFF | TGCGCCAGCAGTGACGGGGCAGCGGGAACCACTCCAGGGAATGAGCAGTTCTTC